This TCR beta chain originates from a study of PD-1 blockade in classical Hodgkin lymphoma (dated by TCRdb to 2020 to 2022). For the study in its entirety: Nivolumab dosing was 3 mg/kg intravenously every 2 weeks, continuing until either disease progression or unacceptable toxicity. A peripheral blood immune signature of response to PD-1 blockade in classical Hodgkin lymphoma was defined using TCR beta sequencing and CyTOF.

The time point label for this specimen denotes: cycle 1 day 1 (C1D1), immediately before nivolumab initiation. All trial patients had relapsed after autologous stem cell transplantation, with cohorts A, B and C differing in prior brentuximab vedotin exposure. A total of under 70 patients with relapsed/refractory classical Hodgkin lymphoma made up the trial cohort, and each patient's best overall response was complete response, partial response or progressive disease. In the multi-cohort phase II CheckMate 205 trial, trial patients received single-agent nivolumab. An independent review committee assessed best overall response using the 2007 International Working Group response criteria. Trial PBMCs were collected just before the start of nivolumab (C1D1) and during therapy at cycle 2 day 1 and cycle 4 day 1. After peripheral blood was drawn into 8 mL Vacutainer Cell Preparation Tubes, PBMCs were isolated by centrifugation and then cryopreserved.

The Qiagen DNeasy kit was used to extract genomic DNA both from unsorted PBMCs and from the negatively selected CD4+ and CD8+ fractions. TCR beta CDR3 regions were subjected to amplification by immunoSEQ multiplex PCR with primers that anneal to V and J segments. A synthetic immune receptor repertoire was used to minimize amplification bias, and remaining bias was computationally removed after sequencing. From the authors' description of their analysis: Custom Python scripts were used to quantify repertoire diversity as the Shannon entropy index. Unsorted, CD4+ and CD8+ repertoires were analyzed separately, except for combined analyses in which CD4+ and CD8+ sequences were merged in silico. A clone counted as expanded when the clone's frequency after treatment rose at least 2-fold relative to C1D1, and clones undetected at baseline were given a pseudocount of 0.5. Singleton clones were defined as clones with 0 or 1 copy at C1D1, and non-singleton clones were defined as clones with 2 or more copies. By matching protein sequences in sorted samples from the same patient, clones expanded in unsorted samples were annotated as CD4+, CD8+ or unknown. Wilcoxon tests were applied to paired samples to test diversity changes from C1D1 to C4D1. Held by TCRdb, this immuneACCESS table contains in-frame sequences only and omits some clones. Under half of the omission traces to an unresolved V gene where checked; the cause of the rest is unknown. The DNA was the basis for D and trimming; V, J and clone size are from that table. The sample table holds 20,000 to 25,000 clones, of which approximately 69% were seen once. Of the sample, around 21% is held by the ten largest clones.

At the junction V is shortened by 10 bases and J by 3 bases; bases outside the gene matches: 11. Spanning cysteine to phenylalanine, the CDR3 consists of 15 amino acids. The only DNA kept is the CDR3, 45 bases in frame from the first base. The germline V gene yields SNHLY for CDR1 and FYNNEI for CDR2. A remark on this clone: What this receptor recognizes is not known. The input lacks base qualities; no much larger clone sits a single base away.

General conclusions and limits of the study: Only a single clinical trial cohort was studied, and what caused the repertoire differences, possibly disease activity or prior therapy, remained undefined. Baseline TCR diversity was reported to be lower in newly diagnosed patients than in healthy donors, and even lower in relapsed/refractory patients. Diversity was lower in patients who began nivolumab less than 1 year after ASCT, so these patients were left out of later analyses to avoid confounding by immune reconstitution. A significant rise by C4D1 was seen in CD4+ but not CD8+ TCR diversity (p=0.0027 vs p=0.16), with the rise being most apparent in complete responders (p=0.02). Trial patients with a complete response had baseline diversity similar to that of newly diagnosed patients, while partial responders and progressors had significantly lower diversity.

This receptor was identified in a human donor with classical Hodgkin lymphoma. This specimen was peripheral blood mononuclear cells (PBMCs), taken at baseline. Recombination joined TRBV2 with TRBJ2-2, and 7 bases in between align with TRBD1. The CDR3 region: CATPQGGEDTGELFF. The DNA sequence is TGTGCCACCCCACAAGGGGGCGAGGACACCGGGGAGCTGTTTTTT.